A single sample is the source of the 18 T cell receptor beta chains below, sequenced in a study of shared clonotypes between healthy human individuals. Repertoires were generated with immunoSEQ multiplex PCR, while TCRdb's copy carries only in-frame clones and drops some. The sample has 600,000 to 800,000 clones; over 60% are singletons. Sequencing used memory CD4+ T cells sorted from blood. Subset specified: CD45RA-negative fraction. These TCRs come from a woman aged 25 to 39 in good health.

This clone appeared a few times. The rearrangement links TRBV2 to TRBJ1-5, with D hard to call. This CDR3 has 12 amino acids. CDR1 and CDR2 (germline): SNHLY, FYNNEI. Trimming shortened V by 3 bases and J by 5 bases, and 5 bases separated the two germline ends. CDR3 protein: CASSDNYQPQHF. DNA of the CDR3: TGTGCCAGCAGTGACAACTATCAGCCCCAGCATTTT.

A single count supports this clone. The gene calls are TRBV9 and TRBJ1-6; 7 bases agree with TRBD1. The CDR3 has 14 residues. Germline-derived CDR1 and CDR2 are SGDLS and YYNGEE. V was pared by 4 bases and J by 9 bases, with 7 bases of the junction left unmatched. The CDR3 DNA reads as TGTGCCAGCAGCCCCGGGACAGTGGCTTCACCCCTCCACTTT. Amino acid sequence: CASSPGTVASPLHF.

The chain combines TRBV27 with TRBJ2-7, with TRBD2 matching over 9 bases. CDR3 length: 14 amino acids. CDR1 is MNHEY, CDR2 SMNVEV, per germline (reference sequence). The ends lost 2 bases at V and 5 bases at J; junction bases unmatched: 4. The CDR3 region is CASSLAGGPDEQYF. The DNA of the CDR3 is TGTGCCAGCAGTTTAGCGGGAGGGCCCGACGAGCAGTACTTC.

CDR3 DNA sequence: TGTGCCAGCAGCGCAACGGAGCGGGGGTACAATGAGCAGTTCTTC. Its protein product is CASSATERGYNEQFF. V gene TRBV9 combines with J gene TRBJ2-1, with 8 bases matching TRBD2. The V and J ends lost 3 bases and 4 bases, in that order; junction bases with no gene match: 6. The CDR3 is made up of 15 amino acids. Germline lookup yields CDR1 SGDLS and CDR2 YYNGEE.

This clone appeared a single time. CDR3 in amino acids: CASSEVVRGGEQFF. CDR3 in DNA: TGTGCCAGCAGTGAAGTTGTGAGGGGGGGAGAGCAGTTCTTC. The rearrangement uses TRBV6-1 and TRBJ2-1, with a possible D match to TRBD2 (7 bases). The CDR3 contains 14 residues. The germline V gene has CDR1 MNHNS and CDR2 SASEGT. V was trimmed by 1 base and J by 10 bases, leaving 14 bases between them.

The chain links TRBV11-3 to TRBJ2-7; D remains ambiguous. This CDR3 comprises 13 residues. Germline V gives CDR1 SGHNT, CDR2 YENEEA. Trimming shortened V by 2 bases and J by 4 bases, and 9 bases separated the two germline ends. The CDR3 coding sequence is TGTGCCAGCAGCTTAAGCCGAGTTTACGAGCAGTACTTC. Translated: CASSLSRVYEQYF. The full variable domain, in which reference TRBV11-3 and TRBJ2-7 provide the parts outside the CDR3, is EAGVVQSPRYKIIEKKQPVAFWCNPISGHNTLYWYLQNLGQGPELLIRYENEEAVDDSQLPKDRFSAERLKGVDSTLKIQPAELGDSAVYLCASSLSRVYEQYFGPGTRLTVT.

The V call is TRBV20-1, the J call TRBJ1-5; D unclear. Trimming removed 6 bases from V and 14 bases from J, with 17 bases in between. Germline CDR1 DFQATT, CDR2 SNEGSKA (reference sequence). The length of the CDR3 is 11 residues. CDR3 DNA: TGCAGTGCGCGAGGAGGCAGCCCTGAGCATTTT. Residues: CSARGGSPEHF.

Turning to this clone: Other DNA sequences of this sample code for an identical CDR3. The chain links TRBV5-1 to TRBJ2-7; perhaps TRBD2 as D (5 bases). The CDR3 is made up of 14 amino acids. Trimming removed 0 bases from V and 0 bases from J, with 7 bases in between. CDR1 is SGHRS and CDR2 is YFSETQ in the germline V gene. As DNA, the CDR3 is TGCGCCAGCAGCTTGGGAGGGTCCTCCTACGAGCAGTACTTC. Translated: CASSLGGSSYEQYF.

The chain is built from TRBV15 and TRBJ2-1; either TRBD1 or TRBD2 may supply D (5 bases each). The CDR3 totals 14 residues. The germline V and J ends were trimmed by 5 bases and 7 bases, with 15 bases remaining between them. Looked up from germline, CDR1 is LNHNV and CDR2 is YYDKDF (reference sequence). The chain's CDR3 is CATSRRDGRNEQFF. The CDR3 region has the DNA TGTGCCACCAGCCGACGGGACGGAAGAAATGAGCAGTTCTTC. Supplemented by reference TRBV15 and TRBJ2-1, the full variable domain reads DAMVIQNPRYQVTQFGKPVTLSCSQTLNHNVMYWYQQKSSQAPKLLFHYYDKDFNNEADTPDNFQSRRPNTSFCFLDIRSPGLGDTAMYLCATSRRDGRNEQFFGPGTRLTVL.

V is TRBV19 and J is TRBJ2-5; 7 positions agree with TRBD1. This CDR3 has 15 residues. V shed 6 bases, J shed 5 bases, and the junction held 12 bases outside the gene matches. CDR1 is LNHDA, CDR2 SQIVND, per germline (reference sequence). DNA for the CDR3: TGTGCCAGTAGCCGACAACAGGGGAGTACGGAGACCCAGTACTTC. Protein sequence: CASSRQQGSTETQYF.

The sample holds one count of this clone. The rearrangement links TRBV9 to TRBJ2-2; 7 nucleotides match TRBD2. V shed 7 bases and J 2 bases; nucleotides not matched to a gene: 5. The CDR3 extends over 14 amino acids. Per the germline V gene, CDR1 is SGDLS and CDR2 is YYNGEE. The CDR3 sequence is CASGRGVNTGELFF. CDR3 coding DNA: TGTGCCAGCGGCCGGGGGGTCAACACCGGGGAGCTGTTTTTT.

The chain carries TRBV7-9 and TRBJ1-5, with 9 positions matching TRBD1. This CDR3 has 15 amino acids. Germline V gene lookup returns CDR1 SEHNR and CDR2 FQNEAQ (reference sequence). Losses at the gene ends were 5 bases for V and 7 bases for J; bases not matched to a gene: 9. CDR3 region: CASSQGTGIGQPQHF. In DNA, the CDR3 is TGTGCCAGCAGCCAAGGGACAGGGATAGGGCAGCCCCAGCATTTT.

This clone occurred a few times. The gene calls are TRBV13 and TRBJ2-3; no definite D call. In germline, CDR1 is PRHDT, CDR2 FYEKMQ (reference sequence). The CDR3 covers 14 residues. Trimming took 0 bases from V and 0 from J, leaving 4 bases between them. This chain's CDR3 is CASSLGASTDTQYF. The CDR3 bases are TGTGCCAGCAGCTTAGGGGCGAGCACAGATACGCAGTATTTT.

This chain joins TRBV2 and TRBJ1-1; D may be TRBD1 (5 bases). The CDR3 extends over 15 amino acids. CDR1 and CDR2 from the germline V gene are SNHLY and FYNNEI. Trimming cost V 6 bases and J 3 bases, with 17 bases left between them. In nucleotides, the CDR3 is TGTGCCAGCAGAGACGATCGGGGGAGTGACACTGAAGCTTTCTTT. Its protein is CASRDDRGSDTEAFF.

The chain has TRBV7-2 and TRBJ1-1, with 7 bases matching TRBD1. J lost 0 bases, V lost 5 bases, and 6 bases had no gene match. The germline V gene encodes CDR1 SGHTA and CDR2 FQGNSA. CDR3 length: 15 residues. The chain's CDR3 is CASSAGQIMNTEAFF. CDR3 coding DNA: TGTGCCAGCAGCGCGGGACAGATCATGAACACTGAAGCTTTCTTT.

The chain joins TRBV5-1 to TRBJ2-3, with TRBD2 identical over 11 bases. Germline V gene lookup returns CDR1 SGHRS and CDR2 YFSETQ. Germline trimming cut 4 bases from V and 3 bases from J; bases unmatched to any gene: 7. CDR3 size: 16 residues. CDR3 bases: TGCGCCAGCAGCCCGCTAGCGGGAGGACGGACAGATACGCAGTATTTT. Translated: CASSPLAGGRTDTQYF.

A few counts support this clone. Being one base from a much bigger clone, this may be a read error. The identical CDR3 is also encoded by other nucleotide sequences in the sample. V and J are TRBV5-1 and TRBJ2-1; D is ambiguous. Germline-derived CDR1 and CDR2 are SGHRS and YFSETQ. The CDR3 contains 15 residues. V was pared by 0 bases and J by 1 base, with 8 bases between. The CDR3, as DNA: TGCGCCAGCAGCTTGGATTCGAGTTCCTACAATGAGCAGTTCTTC. Protein product: CASSLDSSSYNEQFF.

The chain recombines TRBV10-3 with TRBJ1-2, with 7 bases matching TRBD1. V gave up 5 bases and J gave up 5 bases; unmatched junction bases: 8. Germline values: CDR1 ENHRY, CDR2 SYGVKD. CDR3 length: 14 amino acids. The CDR3 nucleotides read TGTGCCATCAGTAAAGAAGACAGGGTGTATGGCTACACCTTC. Protein: CAISKEDRVYGYTF.